This T cell receptor (beta chain) is drawn from a study of cytomegalovirus exposure and HLA in healthy donors. Germline CDR1 is MNHNS and CDR2 is SASEGT. V shed 8 bases and J 2 bases; nucleotides not matched to a gene: 4. The CDR3 has 15 residues. Sequenced by immunoSEQ multiplex PCR; TCRdb stores in-frame clones only, minus some. The table has approximately 280,000 clones, 86% seen once. This chain joins TRBV6-1 and TRBJ2-6; 9 bases align to TRBD2. This sequence was found in a woman aged 18-29 years in good health and CMV-seronegative. Source material: PBMCs. The CDR3 DNA follows: TGTGCCAGCCGGGCGGGAGGGACTGGGGCCAACGTCCTGACTTTC. Its translation: CASRAGGTGANVLTF.